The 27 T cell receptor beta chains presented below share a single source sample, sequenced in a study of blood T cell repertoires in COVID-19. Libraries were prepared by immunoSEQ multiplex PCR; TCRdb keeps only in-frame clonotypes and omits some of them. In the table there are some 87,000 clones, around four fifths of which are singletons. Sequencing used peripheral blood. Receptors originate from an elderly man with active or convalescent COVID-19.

This CDR3 is CAISGGSDRDNEKLFF. The CDR3 DNA follows: TGTGCCATCAGTGGGGGCTCGGACAGGGATAATGAAAAACTGTTTTTT. The chain recombines TRBV10-3 with TRBJ1-4; 8 bases are shared with TRBD1. The length of the CDR3 is 16 residues. The trim removed 4 bases at V and 4 bases at J, leaving 8 bases unmatched. Germline CDR1 reads ENHRY; CDR2 reads SYGVKD.

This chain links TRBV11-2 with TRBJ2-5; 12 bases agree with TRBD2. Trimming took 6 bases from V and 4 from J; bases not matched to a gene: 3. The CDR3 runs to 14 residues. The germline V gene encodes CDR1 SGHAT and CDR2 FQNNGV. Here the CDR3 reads CASRMGLAGETQYF. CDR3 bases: TGTGCCAGCAGAATGGGACTAGCGGGAGAGACCCAGTACTTC.

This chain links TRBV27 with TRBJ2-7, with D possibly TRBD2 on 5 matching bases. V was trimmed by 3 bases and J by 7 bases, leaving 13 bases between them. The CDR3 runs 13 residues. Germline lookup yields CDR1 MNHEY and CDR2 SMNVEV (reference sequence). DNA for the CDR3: TGTGCCAGCAGTTTCCCAGGACTTTCTGAGCAGTACTTC. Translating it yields CASSFPGLSEQYF.

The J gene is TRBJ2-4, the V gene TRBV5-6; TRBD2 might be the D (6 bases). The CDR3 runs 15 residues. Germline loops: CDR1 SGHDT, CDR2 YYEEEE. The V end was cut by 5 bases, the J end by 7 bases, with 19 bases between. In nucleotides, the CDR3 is TGTGCCAGCAGTAATAATGGGCGGGGTAAGAACATTCAGTACTTC. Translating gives CASSNNGRGKNIQYF.

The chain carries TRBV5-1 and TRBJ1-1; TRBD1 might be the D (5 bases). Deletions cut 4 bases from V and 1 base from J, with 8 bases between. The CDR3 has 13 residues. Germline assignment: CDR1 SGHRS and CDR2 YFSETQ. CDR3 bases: TGCGCCAGCAGCAAACAGGAGAACACTGAAGCTTTCTTT. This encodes CASSKQENTEAFF.

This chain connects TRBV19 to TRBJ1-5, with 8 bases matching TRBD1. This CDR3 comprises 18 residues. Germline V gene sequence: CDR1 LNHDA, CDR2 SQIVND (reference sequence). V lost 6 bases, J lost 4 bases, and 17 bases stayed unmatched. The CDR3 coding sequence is TGTGCCAGTAGCTTCCACCTTCCCGGGACAGGAAAGAATCAGCCCCAGCATTTT. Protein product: CASSFHLPGTGKNQPQHF.

CDR3 loop: CASSYSVQGINTIYF. The DNA of the CDR3 is TGTGCCAGCAGTTACTCGGTACAGGGAATAAACACCATATATTTT. The V call is TRBV6-5, the J call TRBJ1-3; TRBD1 might be the D (6 bases). The V and J ends lost 0 bases and 6 bases respectively, with 12 bases between them. This CDR3 has 15 amino acids. The V gene's germline CDR1 is MNHEY and CDR2 SVGAGI.

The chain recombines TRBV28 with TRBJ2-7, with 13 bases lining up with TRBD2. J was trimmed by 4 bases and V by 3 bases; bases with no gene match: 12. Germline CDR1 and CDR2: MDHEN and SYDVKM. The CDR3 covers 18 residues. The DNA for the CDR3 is TGTGCCAGCAGTTTCCCGTTATGGACTAGCGGGAGTGCGTACGAGCAGTACTTC. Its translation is CASSFPLWTSGSAYEQYF.

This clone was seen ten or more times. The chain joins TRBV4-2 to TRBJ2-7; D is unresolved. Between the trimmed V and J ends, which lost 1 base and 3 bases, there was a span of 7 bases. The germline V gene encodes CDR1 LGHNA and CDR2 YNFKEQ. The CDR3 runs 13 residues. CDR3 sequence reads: CASSQGGNYEQYF. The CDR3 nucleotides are TGTGCCAGCAGCCAAGGTGGCAACTACGAGCAGTACTTC.

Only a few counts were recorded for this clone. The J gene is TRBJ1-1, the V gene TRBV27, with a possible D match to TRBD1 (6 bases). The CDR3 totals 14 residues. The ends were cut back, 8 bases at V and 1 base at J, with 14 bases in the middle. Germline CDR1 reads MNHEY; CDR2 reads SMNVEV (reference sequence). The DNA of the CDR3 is TGTGCCAGCGCCTTGGGGGGGCCGAACACTGAAGCTTTCTTT. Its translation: CASALGGPNTEAFF.

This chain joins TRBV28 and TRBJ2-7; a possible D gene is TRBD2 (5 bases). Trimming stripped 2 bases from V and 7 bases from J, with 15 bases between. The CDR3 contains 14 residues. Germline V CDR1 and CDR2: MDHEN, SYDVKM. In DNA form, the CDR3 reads TGTGCCAGCAGTTTACCGGACTGGGCGGCGGAGCAGTACTTC. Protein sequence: CASSLPDWAAEQYF.

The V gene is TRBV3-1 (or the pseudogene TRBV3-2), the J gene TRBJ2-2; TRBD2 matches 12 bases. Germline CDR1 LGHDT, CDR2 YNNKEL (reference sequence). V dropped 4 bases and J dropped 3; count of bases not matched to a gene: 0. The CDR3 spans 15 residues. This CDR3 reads CASSRLAGDTGELFF. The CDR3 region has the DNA TGTGCCAGCAGCCGACTAGCGGGAGACACCGGGGAGCTGTTTTTT.

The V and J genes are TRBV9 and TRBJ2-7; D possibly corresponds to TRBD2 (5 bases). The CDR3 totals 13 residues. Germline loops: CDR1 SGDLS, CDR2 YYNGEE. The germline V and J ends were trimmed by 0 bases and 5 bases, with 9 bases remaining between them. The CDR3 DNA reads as TGTGCCAGCAGCGTAGACGGCGGGCACGAGCAGTACTTC. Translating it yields CASSVDGGHEQYF.

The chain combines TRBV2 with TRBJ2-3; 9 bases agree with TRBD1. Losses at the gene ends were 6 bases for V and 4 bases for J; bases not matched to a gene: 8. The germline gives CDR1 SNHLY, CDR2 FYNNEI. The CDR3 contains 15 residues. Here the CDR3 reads CASRPGTGLPDTQYF. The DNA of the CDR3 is TGTGCCAGCAGGCCCGGGACAGGGCTCCCAGATACGCAGTATTTT.

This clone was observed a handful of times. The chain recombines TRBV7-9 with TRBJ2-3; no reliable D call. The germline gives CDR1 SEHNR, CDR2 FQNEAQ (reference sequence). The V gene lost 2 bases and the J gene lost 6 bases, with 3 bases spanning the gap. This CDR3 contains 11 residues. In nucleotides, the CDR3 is TGTGCCAGCAGCTTATCTGATACGCAGTATTTT. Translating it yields CASSLSDTQYF.

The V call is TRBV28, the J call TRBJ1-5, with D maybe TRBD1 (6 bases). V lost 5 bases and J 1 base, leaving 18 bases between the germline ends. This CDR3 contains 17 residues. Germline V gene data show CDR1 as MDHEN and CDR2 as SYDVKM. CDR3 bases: TGTGCCAGCAGTCCGACTGGGGGCTTGCGGAGCAATCAGCCCCAGCATTTT. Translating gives CASSPTGGLRSNQPQHF.

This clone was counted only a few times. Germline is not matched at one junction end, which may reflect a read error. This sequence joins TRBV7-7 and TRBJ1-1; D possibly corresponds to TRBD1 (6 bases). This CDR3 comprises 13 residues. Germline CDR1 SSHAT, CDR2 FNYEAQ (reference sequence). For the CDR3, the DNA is TGTGCTAGCAGCACGGACAGGAACACTGAAGCTTTCTTT. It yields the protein CASSTDRNTEAFF. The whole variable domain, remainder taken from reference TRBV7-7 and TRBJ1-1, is GAGVSQSPRYKVTKRGQDVTLRCDPISSHATLYWYQQALGQGPEFLTYFNYEAQPDKSGLPSDRFSAERPEGSISTLTIQRTEQRDSAMYRCASSTDRNTEAFFGQGTRLTVV.

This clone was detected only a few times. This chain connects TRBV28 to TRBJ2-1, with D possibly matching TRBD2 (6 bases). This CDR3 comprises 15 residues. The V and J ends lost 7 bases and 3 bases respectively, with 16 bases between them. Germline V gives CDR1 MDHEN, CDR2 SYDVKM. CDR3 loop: CASTYLATDYNEQFF. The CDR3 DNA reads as TGTGCCAGCACCTATCTAGCGACCGACTACAATGAGCAGTTCTTC.

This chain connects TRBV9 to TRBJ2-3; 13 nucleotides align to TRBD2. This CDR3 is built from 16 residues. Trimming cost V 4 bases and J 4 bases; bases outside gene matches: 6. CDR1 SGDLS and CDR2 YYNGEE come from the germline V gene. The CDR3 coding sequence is TGTGCCAGCAGCCTCACTAGCGGGGGGGCCCCAGATACGCAGTATTTT. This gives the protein CASSLTSGGAPDTQYF.

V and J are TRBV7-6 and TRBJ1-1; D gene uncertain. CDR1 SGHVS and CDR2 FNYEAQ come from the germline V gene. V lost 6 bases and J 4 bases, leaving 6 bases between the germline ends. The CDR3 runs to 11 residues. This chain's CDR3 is CASSRSTEAFF. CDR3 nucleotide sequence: TGTGCCAGCAGTCGCAGCACTGAAGCTTTCTTT.

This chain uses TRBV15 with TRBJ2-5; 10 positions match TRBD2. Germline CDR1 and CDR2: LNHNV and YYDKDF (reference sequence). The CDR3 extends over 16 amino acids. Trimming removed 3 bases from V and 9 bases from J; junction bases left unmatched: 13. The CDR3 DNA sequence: TGTGCCACCAGCAGTCGCATACTAGCGGGGACCGCCGCCCAGTACTTC. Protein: CATSSRILAGTAAQYF. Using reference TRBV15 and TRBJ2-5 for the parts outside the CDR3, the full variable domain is DAMVIQNPRYQVTQFGKPVTLSCSQTLNHNVMYWYQQKSSQAPKLLFHYYDKDFNNEADTPDNFQSRRPNTSFCFLDIRSPGLGDTAMYLCATSSRILAGTAAQYFGPGTRLLVL.

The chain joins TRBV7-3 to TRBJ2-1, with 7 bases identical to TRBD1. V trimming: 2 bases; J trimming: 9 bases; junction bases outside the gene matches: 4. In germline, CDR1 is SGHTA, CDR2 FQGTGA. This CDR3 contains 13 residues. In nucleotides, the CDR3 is TGTGCCAGCAGCTTACTCAAGGGGGCTGAGCAGTTCTTC. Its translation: CASSLLKGAEQFF.

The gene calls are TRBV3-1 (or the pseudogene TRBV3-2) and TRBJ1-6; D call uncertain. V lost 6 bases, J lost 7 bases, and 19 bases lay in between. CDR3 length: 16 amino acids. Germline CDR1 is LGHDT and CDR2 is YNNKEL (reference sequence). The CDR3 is CASRNRVRAENSPLHF. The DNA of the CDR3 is TGTGCCAGCAGAAATAGGGTCCGAGCGGAGAATTCACCCCTCCACTTT.

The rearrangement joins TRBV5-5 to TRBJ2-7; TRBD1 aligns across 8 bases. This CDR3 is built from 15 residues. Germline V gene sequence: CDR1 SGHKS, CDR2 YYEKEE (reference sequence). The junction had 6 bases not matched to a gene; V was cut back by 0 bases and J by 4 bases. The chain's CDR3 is CASSLVGTGKYEQYF. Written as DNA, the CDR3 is TGTGCCAGCAGCTTGGTCGGGACAGGTAAATACGAGCAGTACTTC. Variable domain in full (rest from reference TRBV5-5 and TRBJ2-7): DAGVTQSPTHLIKTRGQQVTLRCSPISGHKSVSWYQQVLGQGPQFIFQYYEKEERGRGNFPDRFSARQFPNYSSELNVNALLLGDSALYLCASSLVGTGKYEQYFGPGTRLTVT.

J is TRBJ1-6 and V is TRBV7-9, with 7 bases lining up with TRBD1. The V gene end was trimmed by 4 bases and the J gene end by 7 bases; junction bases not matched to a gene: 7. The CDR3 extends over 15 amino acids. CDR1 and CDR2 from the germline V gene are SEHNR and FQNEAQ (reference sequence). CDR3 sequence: CASSSRGQLNSPLHF. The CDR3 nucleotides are TGTGCCAGCAGCTCCCGGGGACAGCTAAATTCACCCCTCCACTTT.

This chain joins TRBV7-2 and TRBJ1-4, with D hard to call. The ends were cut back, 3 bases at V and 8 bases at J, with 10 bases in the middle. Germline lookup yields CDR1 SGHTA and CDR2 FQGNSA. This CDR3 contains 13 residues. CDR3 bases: TGTGCCAGCAGCTTTCGACAAGGCGAAAAACTGTTTTTT. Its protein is CASSFRQGEKLFF.

The CDR3: CASSEATSLETQYF. The CDR3 DNA reads TGCGCCAGCAGCGAAGCGACTAGCCTTGAGACCCAGTACTTC. V gene TRBV5-1 combines with J gene TRBJ2-5; 7 positions agree with TRBD2. CDR1 and CDR2 from the germline V gene are SGHRS and YFSETQ. This CDR3 has 14 amino acids. Trimming at V came to 4 bases and at J to 5 bases, leaving 8 bases not matched to a gene.